Each of the 12 T cell receptor beta chains below was sequenced from the same sample in a study of T cells and copy number aberrations in small-cell lung cancer. Sequencing was performed with immunoSEQ multiplex PCR; in TCRdb, only in-frame clones are kept and a portion is missing. The data show approximately 3,100 clones, with roughly nine tenths seen just once and roughly 4.7% held by the top ten. Sample: normal tissue next to the tumor. The receptors shown here come from a man between 45 and 60 years old with small cell lung cancer.

The chain links TRBV28 to TRBJ1-2, with D unresolved. CDR3 length: 14 amino acids. The V and J ends lost 2 bases and 4 bases respectively, with 11 bases between them. Germline CDR1 and CDR2: MDHEN and SYDVKM. CDR3 in amino acids: CASSLGQAIYGYTF. Here the CDR3 DNA reads TGTGCCAGCAGTTTAGGGCAGGCTATCTATGGCTACACCTTC.

CDR3 bases: TGTGCCAGCAGCCTCGGGGCAGATACGCAGTATTTT. This encodes CASSLGADTQYF. This chain uses TRBV11-2 with TRBJ2-3; D is perhaps TRBD2 (5 bases). V gave up 5 bases and J gave up 4 bases, with 7 bases separating them. CDR1 SGHAT and CDR2 FQNNGV come from the germline V gene. The CDR3 is made up of 12 amino acids.

The genes are TRBV15 and TRBJ1-5; D is uncertain. V was pared by 0 bases and J by 7 bases, with 7 bases between. Germline V gene sequence: CDR1 LNHNV, CDR2 YYDKDF (reference sequence). CDR3 length: 13 residues. CDR3 sequence: CATSRDRLQPQHF. CDR3 nucleotide sequence: TGTGCCACCAGCAGAGATCGCTTACAGCCCCAGCATTTT.

The genes are TRBV4-2 and TRBJ2-7; D may be TRBD1 or TRBD2 (6 bases each). The CDR3 spans 16 residues. Looked up from germline, CDR1 is LGHNA and CDR2 is YNFKEQ. V was shortened by 1 base and J by 5 bases, with 18 bases between the two germline ends. The CDR3 DNA reads as TGTGCCAGCAGCCAAGTCTCCGGGGGCCCATCCGACGAGCAGTACTTC. Protein: CASSQVSGGPSDEQYF.

The chain combines TRBV7-9 with TRBJ2-5; D is unclear. The V and J ends lost 5 bases and 0 bases respectively, with 13 bases between them. Germline-derived CDR1 and CDR2 are SEHNR and FQNEAQ (reference sequence). This CDR3 has 15 residues. CDR3 nucleotides: TGTGCCAGCAGCCCTGCCCCGTTGTACCAAGAGACCCAGTACTTC. Protein sequence: CASSPAPLYQETQYF.

CDR3 protein: CASSLAGGPGQETQYF. Written as DNA, the CDR3 is TGCGCCAGCAGCTTGGCAGGGGGCCCGGGGCAAGAGACCCAGTACTTC. The chain combines TRBV5-1 with TRBJ2-5; 8 bases line up with TRBD1. V shed 0 bases, J shed 2 bases, and the junction held 6 bases outside the gene matches. Germline-derived CDR1 and CDR2 are SGHRS and YFSETQ. The CDR3 extends over 16 amino acids.

The chain uses TRBV7-3 and TRBJ2-1; D is perhaps TRBD2 (8 bases). Per germline, CDR1 SGHTA and CDR2 FQGTGA. Trimming removed 0 bases from V and 9 bases from J, with 27 bases in between. The CDR3 loop spans 19 amino acids. The CDR3 DNA follows: TGTGCCAGCAGCTTAACGATGGCGGGGTTAGCGGGAAGGGACAGTGAGCAGTTCTTC. It encodes CASSLTMAGLAGRDSEQFF. Full variable domain (missing parts from reference TRBV7-3 and TRBJ2-1): GAGVSQTPSNKVTEKGKYVELRCDPISGHTALYWYRQSLGQGPEFLIYFQGTGAADDSGLPNDRFFAVRPEGSVSTLKIQRTERGDSAVYLCASSLTMAGLAGRDSEQFFGPGTRLTVL.

The chain recombines TRBV4-1 with TRBJ1-4; D not resolved. CDR1 and CDR2 (germline): MGHRA, YSYEKL. Trimming removed 0 bases from V and 5 bases from J, with 13 bases in between. This CDR3 comprises 16 residues. The CDR3: CASSQEGARGNEKLFF. DNA of the CDR3: TGCGCCAGCAGCCAAGAGGGAGCACGAGGAAATGAAAAACTGTTTTTT.

The V call is TRBV9, the J call TRBJ2-7, with 9 positions matching TRBD2. V trimming: 4 bases; J trimming: 3 bases; junction bases outside the gene matches: 8. The CDR3 has 15 residues. Germline loops: CDR1 SGDLS, CDR2 YYNGEE. The CDR3 spells CASSQGLAGFYEQYF. The CDR3 DNA reads TGTGCCAGCAGCCAGGGCCTAGCGGGATTCTACGAGCAGTACTTC.

This clone has a single count. The CDR3 reads CASSYGAGIYEQYF. CDR3 in DNA: TGTGCCAGCAGTTACGGGGCAGGAATCTACGAGCAGTACTTC. This rearrangement joins TRBV6-6 to TRBJ2-7, with a tentative D call TRBD1 (5 bases). CDR1 is MNHNY and CDR2 is SVGAGI in the germline V gene (reference sequence). This CDR3 contains 14 residues. Trimming shortened V by 2 bases and J by 3 bases, and 11 bases separated the two germline ends.

The chain employs TRBV27 and TRBJ2-3, with D uncertain. CDR3 length: 14 amino acids. Trimming pared 2 bases from V and 5 bases from J, leaving 11 bases between. CDR1 and CDR2 (germline): MNHEY, SMNVEV (reference sequence). The CDR3 DNA is TGTGCCAGCAGTTTAAACAAGGGTATAGATACGCAGTATTTT. This gives the protein CASSLNKGIDTQYF.

The V call is TRBV11-3, the J call TRBJ2-7; D may be TRBD1 (6 bases). The CDR3 covers 13 residues. CDR1 is SGHNT and CDR2 is YENEEA in the germline V gene. Trimming removed 4 bases at V and 2 bases at J, with 9 bases between. CDR3 in DNA: TGTGCCAGCAGCTCAGGACAGCCCTACGAGCAGTACTTC. Translated, it gives CASSSGQPYEQYF.